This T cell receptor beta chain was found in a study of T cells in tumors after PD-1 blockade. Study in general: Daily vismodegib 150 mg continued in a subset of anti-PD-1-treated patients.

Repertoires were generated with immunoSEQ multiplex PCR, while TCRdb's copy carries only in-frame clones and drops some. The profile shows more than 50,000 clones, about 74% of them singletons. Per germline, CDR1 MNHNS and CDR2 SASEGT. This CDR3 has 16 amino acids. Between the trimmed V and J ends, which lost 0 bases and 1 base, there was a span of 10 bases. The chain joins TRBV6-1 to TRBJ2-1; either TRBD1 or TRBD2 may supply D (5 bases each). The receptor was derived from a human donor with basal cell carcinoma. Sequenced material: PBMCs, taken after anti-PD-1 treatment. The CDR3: CASSEAGTASYNEQFF. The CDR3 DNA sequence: TGTGCCAGCAGTGAAGCAGGGACGGCTTCCTACAATGAGCAGTTCTTC.